Listed here is a single T cell receptor (beta chain). This sample was included in a study of identifying expanded T cells in peripheral blood. The CDR3 covers 16 residues. Germline V gene sequence: CDR1 LGHNA, CDR2 YSLEER. V was clipped by 4 bases and J by 0 bases; unmatched bases: 8. Only in-frame clones appear in the TCRdb table, and some are missing; sequencing was by immunoSEQ multiplex PCR. The sample lists some 90,000 clones, approximately 86% occurring once. The sequence came from a person aged 18 to 70 in good health. The sample consisted of blood. The V and J genes are TRBV4-3 and TRBJ1-1; 7 bases fit TRBD1. In nucleotides, the CDR3 is TGCGCCAGCAGCCCAAGACAGGGATTTTTGAACACTGAAGCTTTCTTT. Translating it yields CASSPRQGFLNTEAFF.